This TCR beta chain was sequenced for a study of T cells in Graves' hyperthyroidism and ophthalmopathy. Trimming took off 5 bases at V and 4 bases at J, with 11 bases between the two ends. CDR1 and CDR2 from the germline V gene are SNHLY and FYNNEI. The CDR3 length is 13 residues. Diagnoses rested on clinical symptoms, serum thyroxine and TRAb, thyroid ultrasound and orbital computed tomography. Amplification targeted TCR beta CDR3 regions from RNA transcripts. First-round RT-PCR with HTBI primers amplified the TCR CDR3 region. TCRdb independently ran MiXCR on the multiplex PCR reads; one entry per CDR3 protein. This sample has hundreds of thousands of distinct CDR3 sequences, with more than 45% found just once. Whole-study findings and limits: Using 13 V-J features, a model discriminated ophthalmopathy from stable hyperthyroidism.

This clonotype was recorded a few times. What it recognizes is unknown. The receptor comes from a woman aged 18-29 years with Graves' hyperthyroidism. The sample was peripheral blood or thyroid tissue (not recorded which). The rearrangement uses TRBV2 and TRBJ1-2; tentatively, D is TRBD1 (5 bases). The CDR3 here is CASSPGHRYGYTF. The CDR3 DNA reads as TGTGCCAGCAGTCCCGGACACCGCTATGGCTACACCTTC.